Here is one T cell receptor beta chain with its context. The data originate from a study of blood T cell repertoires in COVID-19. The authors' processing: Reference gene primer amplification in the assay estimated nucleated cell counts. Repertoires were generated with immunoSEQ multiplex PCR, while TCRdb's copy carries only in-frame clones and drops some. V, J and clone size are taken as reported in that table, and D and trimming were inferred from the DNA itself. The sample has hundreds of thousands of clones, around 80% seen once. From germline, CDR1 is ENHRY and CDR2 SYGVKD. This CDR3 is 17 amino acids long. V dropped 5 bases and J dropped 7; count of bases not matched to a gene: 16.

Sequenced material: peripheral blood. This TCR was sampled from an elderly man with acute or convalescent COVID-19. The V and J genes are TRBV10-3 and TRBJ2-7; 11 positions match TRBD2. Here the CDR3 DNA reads TGTGCCATCAGTCGAGGGGAGACTAGCGGGATAAAAGGAGAGCAGTACTTC. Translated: CAISRGETSGIKGEQYF.